This T cell receptor (beta chain) was documented in a study of cytomegalovirus exposure and HLA in healthy donors. Overall study: For the approximately 420 genotyped donors, 81% fell within the Caucasian-associated ancestry cluster. Broader study findings: Previous analysis showed most TCR beta V segments were productive about 90% or about 30% of the time. Follow-up analysis found HLA locus-dependent TCR association rates, highest for DRB1 and lowest for HLA-C.

As regards this clone: Its antigen is not known.

The PCR ran on 60 Vbeta and 13 Jbeta primers. The table came from immunoSEQ multiplex PCR; TCRdb's copy has only in-frame clones and leaves some out. This repertoire shows about 190,000 clones, almost 75% found once; its top ten account for approximately 3.1%. Per germline, CDR1 LNHDA and CDR2 SQIVND (reference sequence). J was trimmed by 3 bases and V by 8 bases; bases with no gene match: 5. This CDR3 is built from 14 residues. This chain links TRBV19 with TRBJ2-5, with TRBD2 matching over 11 bases. This TCR came from a woman aged 25 to 39 in good health and CMV-seropositive. The sequenced sample consisted of PBMCs. The CDR3 region is CASASGRNKETQYF. In nucleotides, the CDR3 is TGTGCCAGTGCTAGCGGGAGGAATAAAGAGACCCAGTACTTC.